This is a list of T cell receptor beta chains from one sample in a study of blood T cell repertoires in COVID-19. Profiling relied on immunoSEQ multiplex PCR, and the TCRdb table lists in-frame clones only, not all of them. The table lists roughly 200,000 clones, 70% to 90% of them singletons. Specimen: PBMCs or T cells enriched from blood (not recorded which). All receptors come from a man aged 30 to 45 who had recovered from COVID-19. CDR3s include the opening cysteine and the closing phenylalanine or tryptophan. Fields, in order: J gene, D gene, V gene, clone size, CDR3 DNA, CDR3 protein. A D gene is named only where the DNA matches it firmly. Clone size is shown for a subset of rows, as once, few, many or a class of expanded clone.

j_gene: TRBJ2-6; d_gene: NA; v_gene: TRBV28; abundance: many; CDR3nt: TGTGCCAGCAGCCCGGACAGTTCTAACTCTGGGGCCAACGTCCTGACTTTC; CDR3aa: CASSPDSSNSGANVLTF
j_gene: TRBJ1-1; d_gene: TRBD1; v_gene: TRBV24-1; abundance: NA; CDR3nt: TGTGCCACCAGGGCGACAGGGTTCAACACTGAAGCTTTCTTT; CDR3aa: CATRATGFNTEAFF
j_gene: TRBJ1-1; d_gene: TRBD1; v_gene: TRBV27; abundance: NA; CDR3nt: TGTGCCAGCAGTACTAGGACAGGGGGTGTTGAAGCTTTCTTT; CDR3aa: CASSTRTGGVEAFF
j_gene: TRBJ2-7; d_gene: TRBD1; v_gene: TRBV19; abundance: NA; CDR3nt: TGTGCCAGTAGCACGACAGGGGGCTCCTACGAGCAGTACTTC; CDR3aa: CASSTTGGSYEQYF
j_gene: TRBJ2-2; d_gene: NA; v_gene: TRBV4-3; abundance: NA; CDR3nt: TGCGCCAGCAGCCAAGGTCAGAACACCGGGGAGCTGTTTTTT; CDR3aa: CASSQGQNTGELFF
j_gene: TRBJ1-5; d_gene: TRBD1; v_gene: TRBV6-2/TRBV6-3; abundance: NA; CDR3nt: TGTGCCAGCAGCCCCTGGACAGGGGGCAGCCAGCCCCAGCATTTT; CDR3aa: CASSPWTGGSQPQHF
j_gene: TRBJ2-2; d_gene: NA; v_gene: TRBV5-1; abundance: NA; CDR3nt: NA; CDR3aa: CASSLGGPPGSCFF
j_gene: TRBJ2-1; d_gene: TRBD2; v_gene: TRBV5-6; abundance: NA; CDR3nt: TGTGCCAGCAGCCTAGGACTAGTTCGCGAGCAGTTCTTC; CDR3aa: CASSLGLVREQFF
j_gene: TRBJ2-7; d_gene: NA; v_gene: TRBV6-5; abundance: NA; CDR3nt: TGTGCCAGCAGTCCCTCTAGCGCTTCTCAGTACTTC; CDR3aa: CASSPSSASQYF
j_gene: TRBJ1-2; d_gene: NA; v_gene: TRBV13; abundance: NA; CDR3nt: TGTGCCAGCAGCTTAGGGTCGAACTATGGCTACACCTTC; CDR3aa: CASSLGSNYGYTF
j_gene: TRBJ2-3; d_gene: NA; v_gene: TRBV5-6; abundance: NA; CDR3nt: TGTGCCAGCAGCTTTTGGGAACAGGCAACAGATACGCAGTATTTT; CDR3aa: CASSFWEQATDTQYF
j_gene: TRBJ2-7; d_gene: TRBD2; v_gene: TRBV2; abundance: NA; CDR3nt: TGTGCCAGCAGGGCTAGCGGGAGCTCCTACGAGCAGTACTTC; CDR3aa: CASRASGSSYEQYF
j_gene: TRBJ2-7; d_gene: NA; v_gene: TRBV5-1; abundance: few; CDR3nt: TGCGCCAGCAGTCCGGGACACGCTACGGGGGAGCAGTACTTC; CDR3aa: CASSPGHATGEQYF
j_gene: TRBJ2-7; d_gene: TRBD1; v_gene: TRBV9; abundance: NA; CDR3nt: TGTGCCAGCAGCGACCGGGACAGAGCCTACGAGCAGTACTTC; CDR3aa: CASSDRDRAYEQYF
j_gene: TRBJ2-3; d_gene: TRBD2; v_gene: TRBV29-1; abundance: NA; CDR3nt: TGCAGCGTTGTAATAGCGGGGGGGAGCACAGATACGCAGTATTTT; CDR3aa: CSVVIAGGSTDTQYF
j_gene: TRBJ2-7; d_gene: TRBD2; v_gene: TRBV4-1; abundance: NA; CDR3nt: TGCGCCAGCAGCGGGACTAACACCTACGAGCAGTACTTC; CDR3aa: CASSGTNTYEQYF
j_gene: TRBJ2-1; d_gene: TRBD2; v_gene: TRBV28; abundance: NA; CDR3nt: TGTGCCAGCAGTTTGACTAGCGGGAGTAACAATGAGCAGTTCTTC; CDR3aa: CASSLTSGSNNEQFF
j_gene: TRBJ1-2; d_gene: TRBD1; v_gene: TRBV19; abundance: NA; CDR3nt: TGTGCCAGTAGTAGAACCCCCACAGGGGGCGAAGGCTACACCTTC; CDR3aa: CASSRTPTGGEGYTF
j_gene: TRBJ1-4; d_gene: NA; v_gene: TRBV25-1; abundance: NA; CDR3nt: TGTGCCAGCAGTGAAAGAGGTGAAAAACTGTTTTTT; CDR3aa: CASSERGEKLFF
j_gene: TRBJ2-7; d_gene: TRBD1; v_gene: TRBV4-1; abundance: NA; CDR3nt: TGCGCCAGCAGCCAAGATGAAGACAGGGGGCAATACGAGCAGTACTTC; CDR3aa: CASSQDEDRGQYEQYF
j_gene: TRBJ2-3; d_gene: TRBD2; v_gene: TRBV25-1; abundance: NA; CDR3nt: TGTGCCAGCAGTGGACTAGCGGGAGGGCCAGATACGCAGTATTTT; CDR3aa: CASSGLAGGPDTQYF
j_gene: TRBJ1-1; d_gene: NA; v_gene: TRBV21-1; abundance: NA; CDR3nt: TGTGCCAGCAGCAAAGAGAGACGACAGGGGGCAAAATACACTGAAGCTTTCTTT; CDR3aa: CASSKERRQGAKYTEAFF
j_gene: TRBJ2-5; d_gene: NA; v_gene: TRBV6-1; abundance: NA; CDR3nt: TGTGCCAGCAGTGAGGGCGCCTTCACTCAAGAGACCCAGTACTTC; CDR3aa: CASSEGAFTQETQYF
j_gene: TRBJ2-7; d_gene: TRBD2; v_gene: TRBV13; abundance: NA; CDR3nt: TGTGCCAGCAGCTCCCCTCTAGCGGGGGGCTACGAGCAGTACTTC; CDR3aa: CASSSPLAGGYEQYF